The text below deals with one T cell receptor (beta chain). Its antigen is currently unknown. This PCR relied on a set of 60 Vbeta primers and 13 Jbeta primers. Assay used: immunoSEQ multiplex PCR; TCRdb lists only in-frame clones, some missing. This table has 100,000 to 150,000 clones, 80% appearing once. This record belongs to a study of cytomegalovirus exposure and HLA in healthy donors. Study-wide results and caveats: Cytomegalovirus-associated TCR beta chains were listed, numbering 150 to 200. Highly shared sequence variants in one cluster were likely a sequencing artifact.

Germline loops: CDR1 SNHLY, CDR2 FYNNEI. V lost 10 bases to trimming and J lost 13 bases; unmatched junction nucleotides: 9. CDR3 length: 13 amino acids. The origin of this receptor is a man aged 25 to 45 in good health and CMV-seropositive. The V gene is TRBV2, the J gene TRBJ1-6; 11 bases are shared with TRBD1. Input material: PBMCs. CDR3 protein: CATLRDRGVPLHF. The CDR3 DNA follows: TGTGCCACCCTCCGGGACAGGGGGGTTCCCCTCCACTTT.